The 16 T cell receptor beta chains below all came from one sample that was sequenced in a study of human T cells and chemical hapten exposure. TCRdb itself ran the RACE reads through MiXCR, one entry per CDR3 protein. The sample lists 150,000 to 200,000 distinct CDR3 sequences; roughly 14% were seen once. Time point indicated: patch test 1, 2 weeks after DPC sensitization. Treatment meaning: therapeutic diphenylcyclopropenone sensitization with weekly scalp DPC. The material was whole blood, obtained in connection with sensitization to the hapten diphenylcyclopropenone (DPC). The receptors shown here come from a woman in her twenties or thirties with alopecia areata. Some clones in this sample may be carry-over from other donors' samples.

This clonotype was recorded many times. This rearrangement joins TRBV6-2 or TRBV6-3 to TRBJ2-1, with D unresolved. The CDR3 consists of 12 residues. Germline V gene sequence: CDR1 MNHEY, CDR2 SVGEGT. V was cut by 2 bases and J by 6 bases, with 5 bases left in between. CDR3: CASSYPTNEQFF. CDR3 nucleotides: TGTGCCAGCAGTTACCCGACCAATGAGCAGTTCTTC.

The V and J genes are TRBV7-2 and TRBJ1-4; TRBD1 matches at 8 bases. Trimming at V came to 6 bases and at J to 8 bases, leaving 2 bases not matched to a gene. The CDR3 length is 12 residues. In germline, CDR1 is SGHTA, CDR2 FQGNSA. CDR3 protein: CASSRTGEKLFF. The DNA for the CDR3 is TGTGCCAGCAGTCGGACAGGGGAAAAACTGTTTTTT.

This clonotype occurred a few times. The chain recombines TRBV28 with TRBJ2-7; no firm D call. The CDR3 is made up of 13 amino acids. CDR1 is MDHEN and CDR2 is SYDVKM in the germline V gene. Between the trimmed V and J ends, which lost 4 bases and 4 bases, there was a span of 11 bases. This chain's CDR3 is CASSSYRNYEQYF. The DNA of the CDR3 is TGTGCCAGCAGTTCCTACCGTAATTACGAGCAGTACTTC.

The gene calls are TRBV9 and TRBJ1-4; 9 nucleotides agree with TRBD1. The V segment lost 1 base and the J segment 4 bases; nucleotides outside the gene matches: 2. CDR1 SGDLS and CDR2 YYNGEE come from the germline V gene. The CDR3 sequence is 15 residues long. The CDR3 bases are TGTGCCAGCAGCGTAATGGGACAGGGTAATGAAAAACTGTTTTTT. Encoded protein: CASSVMGQGNEKLFF.

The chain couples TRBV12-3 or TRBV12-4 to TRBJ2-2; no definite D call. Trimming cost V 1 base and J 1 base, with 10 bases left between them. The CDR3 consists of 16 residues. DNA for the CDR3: TGTGCCAGCAGTTTAGGTAGAGCTATGAACACCGGGGAGCTGTTTTTT. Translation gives CASSLGRAMNTGELFF.

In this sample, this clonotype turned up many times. CDR3 in amino acids: CASSLGRLRGFTEAFF. Here the CDR3 DNA reads TGTGCCAGCAGCTTGGGGAGGTTAAGAGGATTCACTGAAGCTTTCTTT. The V gene is TRBV5-6, the J gene TRBJ1-1; D gene ambiguous. Germline assignment: CDR1 SGHDT and CDR2 YYEEEE. Between the trimmed V and J ends, which lost 0 bases and 4 bases, there was a span of 16 bases. The CDR3 covers 16 residues.

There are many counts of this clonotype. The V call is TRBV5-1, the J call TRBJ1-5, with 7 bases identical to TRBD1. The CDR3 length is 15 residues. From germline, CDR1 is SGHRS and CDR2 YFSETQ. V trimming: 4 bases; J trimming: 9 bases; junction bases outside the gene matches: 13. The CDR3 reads CASSPLDRAQGPQHF. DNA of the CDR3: TGCGCCAGCAGCCCCCTTGACAGGGCCCAAGGGCCCCAGCATTTT.

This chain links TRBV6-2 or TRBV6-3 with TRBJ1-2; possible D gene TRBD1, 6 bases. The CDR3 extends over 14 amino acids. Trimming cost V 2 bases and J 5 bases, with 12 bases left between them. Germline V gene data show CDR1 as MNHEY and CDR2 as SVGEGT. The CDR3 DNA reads TGTGCCAGCAGTTACACCCGGGGGCGTTATGGCTACACCTTC. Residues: CASSYTRGRYGYTF.

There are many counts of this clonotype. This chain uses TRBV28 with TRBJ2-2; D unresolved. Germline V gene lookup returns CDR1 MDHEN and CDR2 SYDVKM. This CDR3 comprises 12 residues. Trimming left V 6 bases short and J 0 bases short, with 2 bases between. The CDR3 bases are TGTGCCAGCAGCCCGAACACCGGGGAGCTGTTTTTT. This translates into CASSPNTGELFF.

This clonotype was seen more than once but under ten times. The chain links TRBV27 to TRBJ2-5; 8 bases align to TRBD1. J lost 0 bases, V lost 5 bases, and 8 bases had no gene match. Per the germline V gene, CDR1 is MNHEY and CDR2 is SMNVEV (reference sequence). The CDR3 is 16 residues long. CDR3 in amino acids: CASSPRTGKDQETQYF. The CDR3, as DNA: TGTGCCAGCAGTCCTAGGACAGGGAAAGACCAAGAGACCCAGTACTTC.

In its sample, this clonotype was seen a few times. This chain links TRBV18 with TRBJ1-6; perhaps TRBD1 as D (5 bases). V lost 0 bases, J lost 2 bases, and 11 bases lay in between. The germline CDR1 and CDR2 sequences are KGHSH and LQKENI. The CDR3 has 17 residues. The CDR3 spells CASSPPGQGPYNSPLHF. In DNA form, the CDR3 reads TGTGCCAGCTCACCACCGGGGCAGGGACCCTATAATTCACCCCTCCACTTT. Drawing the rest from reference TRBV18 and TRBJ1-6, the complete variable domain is NAGVMQNPRHLVRRRGQEARLRCSPMKGHSHVYWYRQLPEEGLKFMVYLQKENIIDESGMPKERFSAEFPKEGPSILRIQQVVRGDSAAYFCASSPPGQGPYNSPLHFGNGTRLTVT.

CDR3 residues: CASSFRTGGDQPQHF. The CDR3 DNA is TGTGCCAGCAGTTTCCGGACAGGGGGCGATCAGCCCCAGCATTTT. J is TRBJ1-5 and V is TRBV28; TRBD1 agrees at 11 bases. The J segment lost 5 bases and the V segment lost 3 bases, leaving 3 bases of the junction unmatched. Germline CDR1 and CDR2: MDHEN and SYDVKM. The CDR3 has 15 residues.

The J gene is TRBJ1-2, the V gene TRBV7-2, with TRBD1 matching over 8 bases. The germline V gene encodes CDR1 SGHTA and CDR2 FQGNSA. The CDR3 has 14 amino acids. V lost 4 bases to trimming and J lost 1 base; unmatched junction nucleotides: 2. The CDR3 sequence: CASSSTGDNYGYTF. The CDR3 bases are TGTGCCAGCAGCTCGACAGGGGATAACTATGGCTACACCTTC.

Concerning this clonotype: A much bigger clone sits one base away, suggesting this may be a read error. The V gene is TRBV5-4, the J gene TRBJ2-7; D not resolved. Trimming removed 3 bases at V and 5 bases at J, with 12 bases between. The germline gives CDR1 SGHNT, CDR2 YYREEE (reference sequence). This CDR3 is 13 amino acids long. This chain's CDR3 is CASSWVGFHEQYF. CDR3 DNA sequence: TGTGCCAGCAGCTGGGTGGGGTTTCACGAGCAGTACTTC.

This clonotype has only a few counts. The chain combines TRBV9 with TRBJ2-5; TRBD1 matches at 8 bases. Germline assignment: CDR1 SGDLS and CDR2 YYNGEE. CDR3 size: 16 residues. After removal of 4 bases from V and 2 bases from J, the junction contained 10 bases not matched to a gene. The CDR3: CASSMTGQARQETQYF. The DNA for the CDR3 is TGTGCCAGCAGCATGACGGGACAGGCCCGTCAAGAGACCCAGTACTTC. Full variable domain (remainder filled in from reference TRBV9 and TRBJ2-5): DSGVTQTPKHLITATGQRVTLRCSPRSGDLSVYWYQQSLDQGLQFLIQYYNGEERAKGNILERFSAQQFPDLHSELNLSSLELGDSALYFCASSMTGQARQETQYFGPGTRLLVL.

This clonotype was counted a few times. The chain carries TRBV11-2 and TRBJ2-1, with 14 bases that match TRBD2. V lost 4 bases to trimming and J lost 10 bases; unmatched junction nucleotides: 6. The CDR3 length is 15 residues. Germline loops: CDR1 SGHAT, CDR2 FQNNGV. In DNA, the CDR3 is TGTGCCAGCAGCTCCCGACTAGCGGGAGGGGAAGAGCAGTTCTTC. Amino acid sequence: CASSSRLAGGEEQFF.